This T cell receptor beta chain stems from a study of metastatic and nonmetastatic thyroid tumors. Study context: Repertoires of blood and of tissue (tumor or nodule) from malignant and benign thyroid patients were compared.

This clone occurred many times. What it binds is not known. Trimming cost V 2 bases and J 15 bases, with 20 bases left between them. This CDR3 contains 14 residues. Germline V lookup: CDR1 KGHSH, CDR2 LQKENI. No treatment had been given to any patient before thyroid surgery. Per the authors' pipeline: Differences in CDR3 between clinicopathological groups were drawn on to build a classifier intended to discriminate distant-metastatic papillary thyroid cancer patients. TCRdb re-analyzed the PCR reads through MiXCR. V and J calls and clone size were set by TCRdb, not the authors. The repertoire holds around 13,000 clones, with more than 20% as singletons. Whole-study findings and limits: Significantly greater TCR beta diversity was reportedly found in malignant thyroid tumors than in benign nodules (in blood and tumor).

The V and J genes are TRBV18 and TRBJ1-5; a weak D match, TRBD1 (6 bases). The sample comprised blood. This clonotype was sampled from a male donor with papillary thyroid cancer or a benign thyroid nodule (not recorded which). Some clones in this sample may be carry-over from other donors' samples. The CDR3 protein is CASSPGPPGEVPHF. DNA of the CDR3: TGTGCCAGCTCACCAGGTCCCCCAGGGGAAGTGCCGCATTTT.